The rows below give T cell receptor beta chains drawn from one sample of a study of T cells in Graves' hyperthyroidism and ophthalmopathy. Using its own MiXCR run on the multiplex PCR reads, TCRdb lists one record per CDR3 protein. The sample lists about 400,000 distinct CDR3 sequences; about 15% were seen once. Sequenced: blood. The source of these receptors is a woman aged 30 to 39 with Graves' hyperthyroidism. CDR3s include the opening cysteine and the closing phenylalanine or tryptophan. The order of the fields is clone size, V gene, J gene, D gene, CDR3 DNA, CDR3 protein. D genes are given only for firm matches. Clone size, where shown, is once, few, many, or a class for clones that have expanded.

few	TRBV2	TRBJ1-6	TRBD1	TGTGCCAGCAGCGGACAGGGGCGGTCACCCCTCCACTTT	CASSGQGRSPLHF
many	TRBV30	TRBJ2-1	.	TGTGCCTGGAGTGTACCCGGCAGGGCCTACAATGAGCAGTTCTTC	CAWSVPGRAYNEQFF
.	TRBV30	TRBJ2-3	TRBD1	TGTGCCTGGAGCGGGACAGGGCTCACAGATACGCAGTATTTT	CAWSGTGLTDTQYF
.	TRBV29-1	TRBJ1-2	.	TGCACCCACAATGGCTACACCTTC	CTHNGYTF
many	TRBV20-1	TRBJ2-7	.	TGCAGTGCCACGAGAGAGTACGAGCAGTACTTC	CSATREYEQYF
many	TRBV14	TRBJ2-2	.	TGTGCCAGCAGCCACAGGGGCACCGGGGAGCTGTTTTTT	CASSHRGTGELFF
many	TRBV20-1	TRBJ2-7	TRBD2	TGCAGTGCTCCTAGCGGGACGAGCTCCTACGAGCAGTACTTC	CSAPSGTSSYEQYF
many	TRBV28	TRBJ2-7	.	TGTGCCAGCAGTTCAGCCTCGGGTTCCTACGAGCAGTACTTC	CASSSASGSYEQYF
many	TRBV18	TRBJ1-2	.	TGTGCCAGCTCACCTAGTAATAACTATGGCTACACCTTC	CASSPSNNYGYTF
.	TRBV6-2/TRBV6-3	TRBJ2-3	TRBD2	TGTGCCAGCAGGACACGGGGCGGGAGGGGCACAGATACGCAGTATTTT	CASRTRGGRGTDTQYF
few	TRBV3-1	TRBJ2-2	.	TGTGCCAGCAGCCAAGAGGGGAAGACAGGGAACACCGGGGAGCTGTTTTTT	CASSQEGKTGNTGELFF
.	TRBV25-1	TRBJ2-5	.	TGTGCCAGCAGTGGCCCCCAGGCGACCCAGTACTTC	CASSGPQATQYF
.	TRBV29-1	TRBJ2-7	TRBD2	TGCAGCGTACTTGGGAGGGCCTACGAGCAGTACTTC	CSVLGRAYEQYF
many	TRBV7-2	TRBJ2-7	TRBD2	TGTGCCAGCAGGACTAGCGGAGACTTGCCCTACGAGCAGTACTTC	CASRTSGDLPYEQYF
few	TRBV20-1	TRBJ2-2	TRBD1	TGCAGTGCAAAAGGACAGGGGAACACCGGGGAGCTGTTTTTT	CSAKGQGNTGELFF
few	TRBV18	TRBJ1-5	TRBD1	TGTGCCAGCTCACTCGGACAGGCGGGACTCCAGCCCCAGCATTTT	CASSLGQAGLQPQHF
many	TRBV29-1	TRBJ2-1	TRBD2	TGCAGCGTTGATCTGGCTAGCGGGAGTTCGGATGAGCAGTTCTTC	CSVDLASGSSDEQFF
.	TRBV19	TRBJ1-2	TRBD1	TGTGCCAGTAGCCAGGACAGGGGAGGCTTCTATGGCTACACCTTC	CASSQDRGGFYGYTF
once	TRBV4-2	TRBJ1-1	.	TGTGCCAGCAGCCAAGGGGACGGCCCCGAAATGAACACTGAAGCTTTCTTT	CASSQGDGPEMNTEAFF
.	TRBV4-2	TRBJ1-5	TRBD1	TGTGCCAGCAGCCAAGAGGACAGGTTAAATCAGCCCCAGCATTTT	CASSQEDRLNQPQHF
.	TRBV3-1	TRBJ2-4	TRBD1	TGTGCCAGCAGTGCTAGCGGACAGGGGAGAGCCAAAAACATTCAGTACTTC	CASSASGQGRAKNIQYF
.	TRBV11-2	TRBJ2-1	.	TGTGCCAGCAGCTTAGAGCGTACCAGCTCCCACAATGAGCAGTTCTTC	CASSLERTSSHNEQFF
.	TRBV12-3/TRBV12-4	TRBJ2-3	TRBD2	TGTGCCAGCAGTAAGCGGGACTCCACAGATACGCAGTATTTT	CASSKRDSTDTQYF
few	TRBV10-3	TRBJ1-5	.	TGTGCCATCAGTGATTTGGGATTTAGCAATCAGCCCCAGCATTTT	CAISDLGFSNQPQHF
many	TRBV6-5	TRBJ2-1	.	TGTGCCAGCAGTTACAGGGCAGGGGCCAATGAGCAGTTCTTC	CASSYRAGANEQFF
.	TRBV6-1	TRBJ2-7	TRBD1	TGTGCCAGCAGTTCCATGGGACAGGGAAATGGCGAGCAGTACTTC	CASSSMGQGNGEQYF
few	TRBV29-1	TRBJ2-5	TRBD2	TGCAGCGTTGACACTAGCGGGAGTTCCCGGGAGACCCAGTACTTC	CSVDTSGSSRETQYF
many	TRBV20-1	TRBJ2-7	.	TGCAGTGCTAGAGACCCGGGAATTATGACCTACGAGCAGTACTTC	CSARDPGIMTYEQYF
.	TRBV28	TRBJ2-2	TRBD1	TGTGCCAGCAGTTCGACCGGGACAGTGTCTTTCGGGGAGCTGTTTTTT	CASSSTGTVSFGELFF